A selection of T cell receptor beta chains follows, all from one sample in a study of blood T cells in healthy people across ages. TCRdb recomputed calls from the 5' RACE reads with MiXCR, one row per CDR3 protein. This table holds 1.5 million to 2 million distinct CDR3 sequences, roughly 30% found once. Sequences were obtained from blood. Every receptor here comes from a woman in her 30s in good health. Each CDR3 is given with its conserved first and last residue. A D gene is named only where the DNA matches it firmly. Expanded clones are given a class, and other clones once, few, many or no size at all.

TRBV24-1	.	TRBJ1-5	12	.	CATSDGGQPQHF	TGTGCCACCAGTGACGGAGGTCAGCCCCAGCATTTT
TRBV5-1	.	TRBJ1-2	14	TRBD1	CASSPGTVSYGYTF	TGCGCCAGCAGCCCAGGGACAGTTAGCTATGGCTACACCTTC
TRBV20-1	.	TRBJ2-1	15	TRBD2	CSVCPPGLAYNEQFF	TGCAGTGTTTGTCCGCCGGGACTAGCCTACAATGAGCAGTTCTTC
TRBV12-3/TRBV12-4	.	TRBJ2-3	15	.	CASRGGTVSADAQYF	TGTGCCAGCCGAGGGGGGACCGTTAGCGCAGATGCGCAGTATTTT
TRBV29-1	few	TRBJ1-1	11	.	CSVAGATEAFF	TGCAGCGTTGCAGGGGCTACTGAAGCTTTCTTT
TRBV5-1	.	TRBJ2-3	15	TRBD2	CASRRVAGGADTQYF	TGCGCCAGCAGGAGAGTAGCGGGAGGAGCAGATACGCAGTATTTT
TRBV27	.	TRBJ2-1	12	.	CASGNRGTEQFF	TGTGCCAGCGGGAATAGAGGAACCGAGCAGTTCTTC
TRBV29-1	few	TRBJ2-1	13	.	CSAPMEGYNEQFF	TGCAGCGCTCCAATGGAAGGCTACAATGAGCAGTTCTTC
TRBV10-3	.	TRBJ1-4	15	.	CAISESGTSNEKLFF	TGTGCCATCAGTGAGTCGGGGACTTCTAATGAAAAACTGTTTTTT
TRBV2	.	TRBJ1-2	12	.	CASSEPGLGYTF	TGTGCCAGCAGTGAACCCGGACTCGGCTACACCTTC
TRBV3-1	many	TRBJ2-4	14	TRBD1	CASSLDRGQNIQYF	TGTGCCAGCAGCCTTGACAGGGGCCAAAACATTCAGTACTTC
TRBV7-2	few	TRBJ2-3	14	TRBD2	CASSRGTSSDTQYF	TGTGCCAGCAGCCGAGGGACTAGCTCAGATACGCAGTATTTT
TRBV20-1	few	TRBJ1-6	16	TRBD1	CSAREERTGRDSPLHF	TGCAGTGCTAGAGAGGAACGGACAGGGAGGGATTCACCCCTCCACTTT
TRBV7-2	few	TRBJ2-3	14	.	CASSSIRGIGTQYF	TGTGCCAGCAGCTCCATACGTGGTATCGGGACGCAGTATTTT
TRBV7-2	.	TRBJ2-1	18	TRBD1	CASSLGSQGQGPYSEQFF	TGTGCCAGCAGCTTAGGGTCCCAAGGACAGGGACCCTACAGTGAGCAGTTCTTC
TRBV5-1	.	TRBJ2-3	14	.	CAGSSTTGRNTQYF	TGCGCCGGCAGCTCGACGACAGGCAGGAATACGCAGTATTTT
TRBV5-1	.	TRBJ2-7	16	.	CASSPGRGVSSYEQYF	TGCGCCAGCAGCCCGGGCAGGGGGGTTTCCTCCTACGAGCAGTACTTC
TRBV30	.	TRBJ1-1	12	.	CAWRRGDTEAFF	TGTGCCTGGAGGCGAGGTGACACTGAAGCTTTCTTT
TRBV11-2	.	TRBJ2-7	17	TRBD2	CASSLYALASGYNEQYF	TGTGCCAGCAGCTTATACGCGTTGGCTAGCGGCTACAATGAGCAGTACTTC
TRBV7-2	.	TRBJ2-2	14	.	CASSRRGGAGELFF	TGTGCCAGCAGCCGCAGGGGGGGTGCCGGGGAGCTGTTTTTT
TRBV7-9	few	TRBJ1-1	20	TRBD1	CASSLHAQKQGQGVRTEAFF	TGTGCCAGCAGCTTACATGCACAGAAACAGGGACAGGGGGTTCGCACTGAAGCTTTCTTT
TRBV2	.	TRBJ1-2	16	.	CASLKTIASDNYGYTF	TGTGCCAGCCTGAAGACCATAGCCTCTGATAACTATGGCTACACCTTC
TRBV5-5	few	TRBJ2-2	17	.	CASSSSLAGVVTGELFF	TGTGCCAGCAGCTCCTCCTTGGCAGGGGTGGTCACCGGGGAGCTGTTTTTT
TRBV14	.	TRBJ1-2	14	.	CASSQEDGVVGYTF	TGTGCCAGCAGCCAAGAGGACGGGGTAGTTGGCTACACCTTC
TRBV5-1	.	TRBJ2-7	15	.	CASSLSGGPGFEQYF	TGCGCCAGCAGCTTGTCAGGGGGGCCAGGCTTCGAGCAGTACTTC
TRBV28	.	TRBJ2-7	17	TRBD2	CASSPRTSGLSSYEQYF	TGTGCCAGCAGTCCACGGACTAGCGGGCTCAGCTCCTACGAGCAGTACTTC
TRBV5-1	few	TRBJ2-1	16	.	CASSPHGAAKNNEQFF	TGCGCCAGCAGCCCCCACGGTGCAGCGAAAAACAATGAGCAGTTCTTC
TRBV6-6	once	TRBJ2-1	15	TRBD2	CASTPGGGARNEQFF	TGTGCCAGCACCCCAGGCGGGGGGGCGCGAAATGAGCAGTTCTTC
TRBV15	.	TRBJ1-2	16	.	CATSRESDRSTYGYTF	TGTGCCACCAGCAGAGAAAGTGACAGGTCGACCTATGGCTACACCTTC
TRBV20-1	.	TRBJ2-7	14	TRBD1	CSATQGAGSYEQYF	TGCAGTGCAACTCAGGGGGCTGGGTCCTACGAGCAGTACTTC
TRBV20-1	few	TRBJ2-1	16	TRBD2	CSARDPLAGGGNEQFF	TGCAGTGCCCGAGACCCACTAGCGGGAGGGGGGAATGAGCAGTTCTTC
TRBV20-1	.	TRBJ1-1	14	TRBD1	CSARSLDRIDEAFF	TGCAGTGCTAGATCCTTGGACAGGATCGATGAAGCTTTCTTT
TRBV5-1	once	TRBJ2-2	16	TRBD2	CASSLAPGGGTGELFF	TGCGCCAGCAGCTTGGCCCCTGGCGGGGGCACCGGGGAGCTGTTTTTT
TRBV15	.	TRBJ2-7	14	TRBD2	CATKTGGGYNEQYF	TGCGCCACCAAGACGGGAGGAGGGTACAATGAGCAGTACTTC
TRBV11-2	.	TRBJ1-6	15	.	CASSALPSRDSPLHF	TGTGCCAGCAGCGCCTTGCCCTCTCGGGATTCACCCCTCCACTTT
TRBV9	few	TRBJ2-3	14	.	CASSVDPGGDTQYF	TGTGCCAGCAGCGTAGATCCAGGAGGGGATACGCAGTATTTT
TRBV14	.	TRBJ2-5	14	TRBD2	CASSQGTSPKTQYF	TGTGCCAGCAGCCAAGGGACTAGCCCAAAGACCCAGTACTTC
TRBV6-5	few	TRBJ2-4	13	.	CASRPIGDSAQYF	TGTGCCAGCAGACCCATCGGGGACTCCGCTCAGTACTTC
TRBV19	.	TRBJ2-5	17	.	CASSMGGLWGNEEAQYF	TGTGCCAGTAGTATGGGGGGGCTTTGGGGTAACGAAGAGGCCCAGTACTTC
TRBV20-1	few	TRBJ2-1	14	.	CSAAGQGRGNEQFF	TGCAGTGCTGCGGGGCAGGGGAGAGGCAATGAGCAGTTCTTC
TRBV30	.	TRBJ2-5	14	.	CAWGSGSLQETQYF	TGTGCCTGGGGGTCCGGGAGCCTCCAAGAGACCCAGTACTTC
TRBV2	.	TRBJ1-2	17	.	CASSESQTAGRDYGYTF	TGTGCCAGCAGTGAAAGTCAGACAGCCGGGCGGGACTATGGCTACACCTTC
TRBV7-2	.	TRBJ2-7	16	TRBD1	CASSLVGGRVSYEQYF	TGTGCCAGCAGCTTAGTAGGGGGCAGGGTTTCGTACGAGCAGTACTTC
TRBV27	.	TRBJ2-7	14	.	CASSPAASSYGQYF	TGTGCCAGCAGTCCGGCAGCCTCCTCCTACGGGCAGTACTTC
TRBV7-9	few	TRBJ1-2	14	.	CASSTDRRNYGYTF	TGTGCCAGCAGCACGGATCGGCGTAACTATGGCTACACCTTC